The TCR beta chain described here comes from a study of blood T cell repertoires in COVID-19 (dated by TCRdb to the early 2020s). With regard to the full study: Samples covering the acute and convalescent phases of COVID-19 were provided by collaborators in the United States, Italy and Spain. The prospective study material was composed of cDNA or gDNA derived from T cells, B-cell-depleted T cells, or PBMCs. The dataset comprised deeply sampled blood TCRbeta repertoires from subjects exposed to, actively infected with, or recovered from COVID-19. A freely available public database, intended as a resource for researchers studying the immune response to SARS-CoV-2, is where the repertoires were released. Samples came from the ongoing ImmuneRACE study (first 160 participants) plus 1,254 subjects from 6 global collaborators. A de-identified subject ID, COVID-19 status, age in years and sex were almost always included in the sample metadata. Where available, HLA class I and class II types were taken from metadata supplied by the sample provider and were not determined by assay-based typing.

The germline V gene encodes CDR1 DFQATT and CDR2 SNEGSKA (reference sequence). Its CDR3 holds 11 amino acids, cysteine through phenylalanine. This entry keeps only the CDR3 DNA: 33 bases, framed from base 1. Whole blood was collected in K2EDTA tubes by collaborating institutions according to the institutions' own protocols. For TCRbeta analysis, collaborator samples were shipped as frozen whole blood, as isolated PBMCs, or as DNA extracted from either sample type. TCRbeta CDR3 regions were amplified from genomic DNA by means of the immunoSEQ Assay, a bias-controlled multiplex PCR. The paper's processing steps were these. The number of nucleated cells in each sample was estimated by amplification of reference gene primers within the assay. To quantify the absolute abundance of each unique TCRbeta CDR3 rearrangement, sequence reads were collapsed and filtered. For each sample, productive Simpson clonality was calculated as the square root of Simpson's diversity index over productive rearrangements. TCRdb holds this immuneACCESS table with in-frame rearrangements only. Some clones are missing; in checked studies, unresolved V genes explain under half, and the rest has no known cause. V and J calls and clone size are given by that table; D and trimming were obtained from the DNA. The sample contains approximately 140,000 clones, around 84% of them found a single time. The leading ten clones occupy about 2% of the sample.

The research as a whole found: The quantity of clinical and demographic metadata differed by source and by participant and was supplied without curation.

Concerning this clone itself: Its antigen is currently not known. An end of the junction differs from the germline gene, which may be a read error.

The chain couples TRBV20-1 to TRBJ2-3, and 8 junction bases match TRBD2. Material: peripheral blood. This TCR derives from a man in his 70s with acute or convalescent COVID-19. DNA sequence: TGCAGTGCAAAAGGACTAGCTGGGGCGGATTTT. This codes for CSAKGLAGADF.